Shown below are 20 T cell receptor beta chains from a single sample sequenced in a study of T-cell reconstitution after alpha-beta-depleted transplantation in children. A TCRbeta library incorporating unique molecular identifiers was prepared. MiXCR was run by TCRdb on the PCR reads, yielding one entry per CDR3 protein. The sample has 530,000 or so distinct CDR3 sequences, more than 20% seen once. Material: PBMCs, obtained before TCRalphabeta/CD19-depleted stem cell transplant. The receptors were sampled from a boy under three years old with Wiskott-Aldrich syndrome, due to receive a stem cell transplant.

The CDR3 DNA follows: TGTGCCAGCTCACCCCCAGGGGCGAGGGCTTTCTTT. Its protein product is CASSPPGARAFF. The V and J genes are TRBV18 and TRBJ1-1, with D possibly TRBD1 on 6 matching bases. Trimming took 3 bases from V and 11 from J, leaving 13 bases between them. CDR3 length: 12 residues. Per germline, CDR1 KGHSH and CDR2 LQKENI.

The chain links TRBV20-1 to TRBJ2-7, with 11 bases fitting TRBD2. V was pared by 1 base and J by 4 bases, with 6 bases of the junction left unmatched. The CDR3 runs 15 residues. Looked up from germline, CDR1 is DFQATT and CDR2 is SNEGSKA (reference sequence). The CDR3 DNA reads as TGCAGTGCTAGAGTGGGTACTAGCGGGAGATACGAGCAGTACTTC. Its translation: CSARVGTSGRYEQYF.

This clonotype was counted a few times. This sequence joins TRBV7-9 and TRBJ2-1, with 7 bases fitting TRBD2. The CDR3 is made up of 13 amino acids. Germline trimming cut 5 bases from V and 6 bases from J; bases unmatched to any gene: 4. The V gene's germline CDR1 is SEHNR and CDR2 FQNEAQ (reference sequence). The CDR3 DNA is TGTGCCAGCAGCGCGTGGGGGGGCAATGAGCAGTTCTTC. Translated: CASSAWGGNEQFF.

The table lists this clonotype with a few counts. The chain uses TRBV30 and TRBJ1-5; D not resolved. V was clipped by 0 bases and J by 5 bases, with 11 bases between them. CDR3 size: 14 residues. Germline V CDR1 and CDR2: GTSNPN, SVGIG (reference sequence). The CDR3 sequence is CAWSVIRVHQPQHF. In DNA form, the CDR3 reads TGTGCCTGGAGTGTTATTAGGGTCCATCAGCCCCAGCATTTT.

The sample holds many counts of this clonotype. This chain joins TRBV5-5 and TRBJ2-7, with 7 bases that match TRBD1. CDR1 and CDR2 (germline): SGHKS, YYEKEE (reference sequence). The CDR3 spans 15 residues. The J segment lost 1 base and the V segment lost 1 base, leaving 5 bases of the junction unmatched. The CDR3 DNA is TGTGCCAGCAGCTTGCTTGAGGGACAGTCCTACGAGCAGTACTTC. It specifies CASSLLEGQSYEQYF.

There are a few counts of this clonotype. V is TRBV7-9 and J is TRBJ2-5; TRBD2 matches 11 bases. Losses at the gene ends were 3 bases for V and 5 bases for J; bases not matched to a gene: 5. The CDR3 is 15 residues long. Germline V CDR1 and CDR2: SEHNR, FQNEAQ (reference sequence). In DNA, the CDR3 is TGTGCCAGCAGCTTGCTAGCGGGAGGATCCGAGACCCAGTACTTC. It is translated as CASSLLAGGSETQYF.

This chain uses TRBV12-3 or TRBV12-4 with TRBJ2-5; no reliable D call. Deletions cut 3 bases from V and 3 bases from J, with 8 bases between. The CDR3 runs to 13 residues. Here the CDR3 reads CASSFDLEETQYF. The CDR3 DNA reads TGTGCCAGCAGTTTCGACTTGGAAGAGACCCAGTACTTC.

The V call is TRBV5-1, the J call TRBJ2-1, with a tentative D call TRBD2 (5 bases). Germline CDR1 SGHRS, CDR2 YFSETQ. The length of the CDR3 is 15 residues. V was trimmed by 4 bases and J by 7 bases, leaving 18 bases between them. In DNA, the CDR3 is TGCGCCAGCAGCACCGGGATCCAAGTCGCGAATGAGCAGTTCTTC. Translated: CASSTGIQVANEQFF.

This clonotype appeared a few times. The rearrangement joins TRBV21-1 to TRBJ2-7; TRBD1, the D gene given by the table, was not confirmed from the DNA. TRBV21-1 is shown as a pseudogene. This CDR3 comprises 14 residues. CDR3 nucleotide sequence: TGTGCCAGCGCCACAGGGGTTTCTTCCGACGAGCAGTACTTC. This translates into CASATGVSSDEQYF.

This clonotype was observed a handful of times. CDR3 DNA: TGCGCCAGCAGCTTCCTAACTAGCGGGGGTAGAGATACGCAGTATTTT. It is translated as CASSFLTSGGRDTQYF. The chain uses TRBV5-1 and TRBJ2-3; TRBD2 agrees at 11 bases. After removal of 2 bases from V and 5 bases from J, the junction contained 7 bases not matched to a gene. This CDR3 has 16 residues. Per germline, CDR1 SGHRS and CDR2 YFSETQ.

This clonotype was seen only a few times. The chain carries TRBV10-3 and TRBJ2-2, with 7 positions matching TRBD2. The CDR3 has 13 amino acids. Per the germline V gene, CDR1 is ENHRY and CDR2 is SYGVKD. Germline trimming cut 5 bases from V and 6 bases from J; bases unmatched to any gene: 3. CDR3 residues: CAISLRGAGELFF. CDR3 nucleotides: TGTGCCATCAGTCTTCGGGGGGCCGGGGAGCTGTTTTTT.

The CDR3 spells CASSQRTSGRASASSYEQYF. CDR3 coding DNA: TGCGCCAGCAGCCAGAGGACTAGCGGGAGGGCTTCGGCTAGCTCCTACGAGCAGTACTTC. The V gene is TRBV4-1, the J gene TRBJ2-7; 15 bases match TRBD2. V lost 3 bases and J lost 0; bases outside the gene matches: 12. Per the germline V gene, CDR1 is MGHRA and CDR2 is YSYEKL. The CDR3 has 20 residues.

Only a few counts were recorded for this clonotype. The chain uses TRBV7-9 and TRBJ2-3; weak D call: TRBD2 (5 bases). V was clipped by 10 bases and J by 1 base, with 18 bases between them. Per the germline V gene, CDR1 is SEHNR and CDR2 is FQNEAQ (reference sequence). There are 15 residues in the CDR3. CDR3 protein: CATSNVRGRTDTQYF. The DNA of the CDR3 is TGTGCCACCTCAAACGTTCGGGGTCGCACAGATACGCAGTATTTT.

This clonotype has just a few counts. The CDR3 is CASSHTESGVGYGYTF. In nucleotides, the CDR3 is TGTGCCAGCAGCCACACCGAATCGGGGGTCGGGTATGGCTACACCTTC. The chain combines TRBV6-1 with TRBJ1-2, with D perhaps TRBD1 (5 bases). Per the germline V gene, CDR1 is MNHNS and CDR2 is SASEGT. CDR3 size: 16 residues. Trimming took off 6 bases at V and 5 bases at J, with 22 bases between the two ends.

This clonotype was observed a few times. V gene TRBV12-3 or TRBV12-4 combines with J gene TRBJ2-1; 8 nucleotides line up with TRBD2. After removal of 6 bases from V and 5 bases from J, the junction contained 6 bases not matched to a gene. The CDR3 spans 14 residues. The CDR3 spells CASRPGLVNNEQFF. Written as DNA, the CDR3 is TGTGCCAGCAGGCCGGGACTAGTGAACAATGAGCAGTTCTTC.

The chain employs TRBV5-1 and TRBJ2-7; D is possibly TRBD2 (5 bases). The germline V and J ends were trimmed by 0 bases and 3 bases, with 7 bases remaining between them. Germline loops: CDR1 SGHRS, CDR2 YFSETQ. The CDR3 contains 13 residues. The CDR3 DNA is TGCGCCAGCAGCTTGGCCCGGGACTACGAGCAGTACTTC. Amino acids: CASSLARDYEQYF.

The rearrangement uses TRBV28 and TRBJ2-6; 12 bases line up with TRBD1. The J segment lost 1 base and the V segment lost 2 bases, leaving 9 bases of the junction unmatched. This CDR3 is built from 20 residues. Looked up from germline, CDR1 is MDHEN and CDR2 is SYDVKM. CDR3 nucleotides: TGTGCCAGCAGTTTAATCGGGACAGGGGGCTCCAAATCTGGGGCCAACGTCCTGACTTTC. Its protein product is CASSLIGTGGSKSGANVLTF. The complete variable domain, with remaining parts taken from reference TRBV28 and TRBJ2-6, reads DVKVTQSSRYLVKRTGEKVFLECVQDMDHENMFWYRQDPGLGLRLIYFSYDVKMKEKGDIPEGYSVSREKKERFSLILESASTNQTSMYLCASSLIGTGGSKSGANVLTFGAGSRLTVL.

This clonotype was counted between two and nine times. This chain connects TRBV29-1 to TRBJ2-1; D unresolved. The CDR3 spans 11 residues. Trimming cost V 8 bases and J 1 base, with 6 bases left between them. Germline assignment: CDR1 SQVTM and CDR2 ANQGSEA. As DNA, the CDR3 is TGCAGCCCCTGGTCCTACAATGAGCAGTTCTTC. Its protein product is CSPWSYNEQFF.

CDR3 amino acids: CASSRRSLNTEAFF. In DNA, the CDR3 is TGTGCCAGCAGTAGACGCAGCCTGAACACTGAAGCTTTCTTT. This chain joins TRBV2 and TRBJ1-1; D is unresolved. V gave up 5 bases and J gave up 0 bases, with 10 bases separating them. The CDR3 sequence is 14 residues long. CDR1 and CDR2 (germline): SNHLY, FYNNEI. Full variable domain (rest looked up from reference TRBV2 and TRBJ1-1): EPEVTQTPSHQVTQMGQEVILRCVPISNHLYFYWYRQILGQKVEFLVSFYNNEISEKSEIFDDQFSVERPDGSNFTLKIRSTKLEDSAMYFCASSRRSLNTEAFFGQGTRLTVV.

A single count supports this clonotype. CDR3 in DNA: TGCGCCAGCAGCTTGGACGCGCGGAACACTGAAGCTTTCTTT. It translates to CASSLDARNTEAFF. The J gene is TRBJ1-1, the V gene TRBV5-1; D unresolved. The CDR3 sequence is 14 residues long. Trimming removed 0 bases at V and 1 base at J, with 7 bases between. Germline V CDR1 and CDR2: SGHRS, YFSETQ.